This T cell receptor beta chain was observed in a study of cytomegalovirus exposure and HLA in healthy donors. The donors were healthy bone marrow donors. The PCR used 60 Vbeta and 13 Jbeta primers. Original processing notes: Later work found 80 million or so unique TCR beta chains, with about 10 million shared. The assay was immunoSEQ multiplex PCR, and TCRdb's table has in-frame clones only and misses some. For V, J and clone size, that table is used; D and trimming come from the DNA. The sample lists about 120,000 clones; 65% to 90% were seen once. The CDR3 covers 14 residues. Germline V gene sequence: CDR1 WNHNN, CDR2 SYGVQD (reference sequence). V lost 2 bases, J lost 3 bases, and 10 bases lay in between.

V usage is TRBV10-1 and J usage is TRBJ1-1; a weak D match, TRBD1 (6 bases). Sequences were obtained from PBMCs. The source of this sequence is a woman between 40 and 50 years old in good health and CMV-seronegative. The DNA of the CDR3 is TGCGCCAGCAGTGAGGGGGGCTCGGACACTGAAGCTTTCTTT. This sequence encodes CASSEGGSDTEAFF.